The 13 T cell receptor beta chains below were found in one sample sequenced in a study of T cells in Graves' hyperthyroidism and ophthalmopathy. RNA transcripts yielded amplified TCR beta CDR3 regions. HTBI primers were employed in a first-round RT-PCR of the TCR CDR3. MiXCR was run by TCRdb on the multiplex PCR reads, yielding one entry per CDR3 protein. The sample lists approximately 330,000 distinct CDR3 sequences; 15% to 20% were seen once. The sequencing input was blood. These receptors were collected from a woman aged 45 to 65 with Graves' hyperthyroidism.

This clonotype has only a few counts. The V gene is TRBV3-1, the J gene TRBJ2-6; D unclear. The germline V gene encodes CDR1 LGHDT and CDR2 YNNKEL (reference sequence). This CDR3 is built from 18 residues. Deletions cut 4 bases from V and 0 bases from J, with 16 bases between. CDR3 nucleotides: TGTGCCAGCAGCCTGGGTCGGAGCCTGGGCTCTGGGGCCAACGTCCTGACTTTC. Protein product: CASSLGRSLGSGANVLTF.

In this sample, this clonotype turned up many times. This sequence joins TRBV7-2 and TRBJ2-2; D is unclear. The CDR3 runs 13 residues. With 2 bases removed from V and 6 bases from J, the gap between germline ends came to 7 bases. Looked up from germline, CDR1 is SGHTA and CDR2 is FQGNSA. The CDR3 region is CASSLYLAGELFF. CDR3 in DNA: TGTGCCAGCAGCTTATACTTGGCCGGGGAGCTGTTTTTT. The full variable domain, in which reference TRBV7-2 and TRBJ2-2 provide the parts outside the CDR3, is GAGVSQSPSNKVTEKGKDVELRCDPISGHTALYWYRQSLGQGLEFLIYFQGNSAPDKSGLPSDRFSAERTGGSVSTLTIQRTQQEDSAVYLCASSLYLAGELFFGEGSRLTVL.

J is TRBJ1-5 and V is TRBV30, with D maybe TRBD1 (5 bases). The germline V gene has CDR1 GTSNPN and CDR2 SVGIG (reference sequence). The length of the CDR3 is 17 residues. V was pared by 2 bases and J by 7 bases, with 24 bases between. CDR3 bases: TGTGCCTGGAGTCCCAAAACCGGGACGGTTTTCGGCCAGCCCCAGCATTTT. This gives the protein CAWSPKTGTVFGQPQHF.

The chain recombines TRBV2 with TRBJ2-6; the match to TRBD1 covers 8 bases. There are 19 residues in the CDR3. V shed 6 bases, J shed 4 bases, and the junction held 17 bases outside the gene matches. The V gene's germline CDR1 is SNHLY and CDR2 FYNNEI. The CDR3 loop is CASRNPGQGKISGANVLTF. The CDR3 DNA is TGTGCCAGCAGGAACCCAGGACAGGGAAAGATCTCCGGGGCCAACGTCCTGACTTTC.

This clonotype came up many times. V is TRBV15 and J is TRBJ2-5, with D maybe TRBD1 (5 bases). Trimming cost V 0 bases and J 5 bases, with 10 bases left between them. Germline values: CDR1 LNHNV, CDR2 YYDKDF (reference sequence). CDR3 length: 14 residues. The CDR3 DNA reads TGTGCCACCAGCAGAGATATGGGGCGGGAGACCCAGTACTTC. It specifies CATSRDMGRETQYF.

Concerning this clonotype: A much larger clone lies a single base off, so this may be a read error. This rearrangement joins TRBV6-1 to TRBJ2-7; D remains unclear. V lost 4 bases and J 3 bases, leaving 10 bases between the germline ends. Looked up from germline, CDR1 is MNHNS and CDR2 is SASEGT. This CDR3 comprises 13 residues. Written as DNA, the CDR3 is TGTGCCAGCAGTGGATTTGATGGCTACGAGCAGTACTTC. This gives the protein CASSGFDGYEQYF.

This clonotype was counted at least ten times. V usage is TRBV6-1 and J usage is TRBJ2-1, with 12 bases that match TRBD2. With 3 bases clipped from V and 5 bases from J, the junction kept 5 bases outside the gene matches. Germline assignment: CDR1 MNHNS and CDR2 SASEGT. This CDR3 spans 16 amino acids. The CDR3 DNA is TGTGCCAGCAGTGATAGGGGACTAGCGGGCCACAATGAGCAGTTCTTC. Translation: CASSDRGLAGHNEQFF.

This clonotype was detected only a few times. Written as DNA, the CDR3 is TGTGCCAGCAGTGCGGACAGGGGGGCCACTGAAGCTTTCTTT. This sequence encodes CASSADRGATEAFF. This sequence joins TRBV6-4 and TRBJ1-1, with 10 bases lining up with TRBD1. Losses at the gene ends were 4 bases for V and 4 bases for J; bases not matched to a gene: 3. Germline V lookup: CDR1 MRHNA, CDR2 SNTAGT. This CDR3 comprises 14 residues.

This clonotype appeared many times. The J gene is TRBJ2-3, the V gene TRBV3-1, with 9 positions matching TRBD2. CDR3 size: 16 residues. The J segment lost 9 bases and the V segment lost 4 bases, leaving 14 bases of the junction unmatched. The germline CDR1 and CDR2 sequences are LGHDT and YNNKEL (reference sequence). The CDR3 sequence is CASSLRRSGGLSTQYF. The CDR3 DNA is TGTGCCAGCAGCCTCAGGCGCAGCGGGGGGTTGTCAACGCAGTATTTT.

The chain employs TRBV20-1 and TRBJ1-1; no clear D. V lost 6 bases and J 5 bases, leaving 10 bases between the germline ends. This CDR3 spans 11 amino acids. Germline V gives CDR1 DFQATT, CDR2 SNEGSKA (reference sequence). The CDR3 spells CSATVTTEAFF. For the CDR3, the DNA is TGCAGTGCAACCGTGACGACTGAAGCTTTCTTT.

V is TRBV5-5 and J is TRBJ2-7; 7 bases match TRBD1. This CDR3 is 18 amino acids long. Germline V gives CDR1 SGHKS, CDR2 YYEKEE (reference sequence). J was trimmed by 0 bases and V by 1 base; bases with no gene match: 13. This chain's CDR3 is CASSLNNPGTAYSYEQYF. The DNA of the CDR3 is TGTGCCAGCAGCTTGAACAACCCCGGGACAGCCTACTCCTACGAGCAGTACTTC.

This chain links TRBV5-5 with TRBJ2-2; 9 positions agree with TRBD1. Germline lookup yields CDR1 SGHKS and CDR2 YYEKEE (reference sequence). V dropped 1 base and J dropped 3; count of bases not matched to a gene: 7. CDR3 size: 17 residues. For the CDR3, the DNA is TGTGCCAGCAGCTTGAGCGGACAGGGGTTAGACACCGGGGAGCTGTTTTTT. Amino acids: CASSLSGQGLDTGELFF.

This clonotype was recorded many times. This chain links TRBV30 with TRBJ2-5; D is unresolved. Germline lookup yields CDR1 GTSNPN and CDR2 SVGIG (reference sequence). CDR3 length: 14 amino acids. With 2 bases removed from V and 4 bases from J, the gap between germline ends came to 14 bases. The CDR3 loop is CAWSQLYSPETQYF. For the CDR3, the DNA is TGTGCCTGGAGTCAGCTCTACAGCCCAGAGACCCAGTACTTC. Based on the CDR3 plus reference TRBV30 and TRBJ2-5, the full variable domain is SQTIHQWPATLVQPVGSPLSLECTVEGTSNPNLYWYRQAAGRGLQLLFYSVGIGQISSEVPQNLSASRPQDRQFILSSKKLLLSDSGFYLCAWSQLYSPETQYFGPGTRLLVL.